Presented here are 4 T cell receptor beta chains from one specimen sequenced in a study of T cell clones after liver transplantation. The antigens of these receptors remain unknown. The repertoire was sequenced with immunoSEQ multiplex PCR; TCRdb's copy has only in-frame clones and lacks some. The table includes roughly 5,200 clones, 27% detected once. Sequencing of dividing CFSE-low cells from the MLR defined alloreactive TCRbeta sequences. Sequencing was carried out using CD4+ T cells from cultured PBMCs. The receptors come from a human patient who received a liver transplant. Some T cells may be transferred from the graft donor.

CDR3 amino acids: CASRRPGGYEQYF. Written as DNA, the CDR3 is TGCGCCAGCAGGCGACCGGGGGGCTACGAGCAGTACTTC. The chain recombines TRBV4-1 with TRBJ2-7; 7 positions match TRBD2. The germline gives CDR1 MGHRA, CDR2 YSYEKL. This CDR3 region has 13 residues. Germline trimming cut 6 bases from V and 3 bases from J; bases unmatched to any gene: 5.

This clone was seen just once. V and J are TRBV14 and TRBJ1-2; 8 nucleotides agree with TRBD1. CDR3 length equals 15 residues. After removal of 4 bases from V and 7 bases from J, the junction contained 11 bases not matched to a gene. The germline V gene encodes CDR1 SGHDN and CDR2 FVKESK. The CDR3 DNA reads TGTGCCAGCAGCCCCCATGGACAGGGCGAGGGTGGCTACACCTTC. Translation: CASSPHGQGEGGYTF.

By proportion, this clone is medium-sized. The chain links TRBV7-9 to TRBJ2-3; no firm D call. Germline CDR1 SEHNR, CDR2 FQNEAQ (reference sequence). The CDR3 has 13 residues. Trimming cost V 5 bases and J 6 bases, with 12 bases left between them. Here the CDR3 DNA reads TGTGCCAGCAGCCGAGTATCATGGGATACGCAGTATTTT. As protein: CASSRVSWDTQYF. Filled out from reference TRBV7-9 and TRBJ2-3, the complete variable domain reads DTGVSQNPRHKITKRGQNVTFRCDPISEHNRLYWYRQTLGQGPEFLTYFQNEAQLEKSRLLSDRFSAERPKGSFSTLEIQRTEQGDSAMYLCASSRVSWDTQYFGPGTRLTVL.

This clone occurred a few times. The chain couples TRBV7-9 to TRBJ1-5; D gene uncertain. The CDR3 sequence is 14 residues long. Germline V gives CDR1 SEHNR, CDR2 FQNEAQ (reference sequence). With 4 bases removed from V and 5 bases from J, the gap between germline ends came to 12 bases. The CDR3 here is CASSSRWGDQPQHF. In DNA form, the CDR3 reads TGTGCCAGCAGCTCGAGGTGGGGTGATCAGCCCCAGCATTTT.